Presented here are 25 T cell receptor beta chains from one specimen sequenced in a study of monozygotic twins with inflammatory bowel disease. TCRdb processed the 5' RACE reads again and assigns one entry to each CDR3 protein, with no DNA. This repertoire comprises some 150,000 distinct CDR3 sequences; its ten largest clones make up 7.4%. Sequencing input: blood. The receptors originated from a human donor with ulcerative colitis or Crohn's disease, or a healthy co-twin of an affected twin (not recorded which).

The chain uses TRBV5-1 and TRBJ2-3; there is no DNA to check the TCRdb D call of TRBD2. The CDR3 has 15 amino acids. Looked up from germline, CDR1 is SGHRS and CDR2 is YFSETQ. The CDR3: CASSPGAGWTDTQYF.

J is TRBJ2-7 and V is TRBV18; TCRdb calls TRBD2, which cannot be checked without DNA. Germline CDR1 is KGHSH and CDR2 is LQKENI. The CDR3 covers 14 residues. The CDR3 protein is CASSPALAVYEQYF. Looking up the rest from reference TRBV18 and TRBJ2-7 gives the full variable domain: NAGVMQNPRHLVRRRGQEARLRCSPMKGHSHVYWYRQLPEEGLKFMVYLQKENIIDESGMPKERFSAEFPKEGPSILRIQQVVRGDSAAYFCASSPALAVYEQYFGPGTRLTVT.

The chain couples TRBV5-1 to TRBJ1-5; TCRdb proposes TRBD1, but this gene call is untestable without DNA. There are 15 residues in the CDR3. Looked up from germline, CDR1 is SGHRS and CDR2 is YFSETQ. The CDR3 spells CASSLGTGWDQPQHF. Based on the CDR3 plus reference TRBV5-1 and TRBJ1-5, the full variable domain is KAGVTQTPRYLIKTRGQQVTLSCSPISGHRSVSWYQQTPGQGLQFLFEYFSETQRNKGNFPGRFSGRQFSNSRSEMNVSTLELGDSALYLCASSLGTGWDQPQHFGDGTRLSIL.

The chain uses TRBV20-1 and TRBJ2-7; TCRdb calls TRBD2, which cannot be checked without DNA. Per the germline V gene, CDR1 is DFQATT and CDR2 is SNEGSKA (reference sequence). The CDR3 has 15 residues. CDR3 in amino acids: CSARDHGLAVYEQYF.

The CDR3 is CASSYSSRAQPQHF. The gene calls are TRBV6-5 and TRBJ1-5; TCRdb selects TRBD1, and the lack of DNA leaves this call unchecked. From germline, CDR1 is MNHEY and CDR2 SVGAGI. CDR3 size: 14 residues.

This rearrangement joins TRBV5-6 to TRBJ1-2; the D gene TCRdb calls, TRBD1, cannot be checked with no DNA. CDR1 is SGHDT, CDR2 YYEEEE, per germline. CDR3 length: 12 amino acids. CDR3 residues: CASSRDRDGYTF.

J is TRBJ2-3 and V is TRBV20-1. CDR3 size: 14 residues. Germline V gene sequence: CDR1 DFQATT, CDR2 SNEGSKA (reference sequence). The CDR3 sequence is CSARAEGYRDTQYF.

This chain joins TRBV29-1 and TRBJ1-2. This CDR3 spans 11 amino acids. The V gene's germline CDR1 is SQVTM and CDR2 ANQGSEA. The chain's CDR3 is CSVDWNYGYTF. The full variable domain, completed using reference TRBV29-1 and TRBJ1-2, is SAVISQKPSRDICQRGTSLTIQCQVDSQVTMMFWYRQQPGQSLTLIATANQGSEATYESGFVIDKFPISRPNLTFSTLTVSNMSPEDSSIYLCSVDWNYGYTFGSGTRLTVV.

CDR3 residues: CASSLVAGSETQYF. The rearrangement uses TRBV11-2 and TRBJ2-5; TCRdb indicates TRBD2, and absent DNA this call remains unverified. Germline V gene data show CDR1 as SGHAT and CDR2 as FQNNGV. There are 14 residues in the CDR3.

This chain connects TRBV27 to TRBJ1-1; without DNA, the TCRdb call of TRBD1 cannot be checked. This CDR3 is built from 11 residues. The germline CDR1 and CDR2 sequences are MNHEY and SMNVEV (reference sequence). The CDR3 sequence: CASSWGAEAFF.

This chain connects TRBV6-5 to TRBJ2-7; the TCRdb D gene call, TRBD1, has no DNA to confirm it. This CDR3 is built from 12 residues. CDR1 is MNHEY, CDR2 SVGAGI, per germline. Here the CDR3 reads CASSPGGDEQYF.

This chain connects TRBV25-1 to TRBJ1-4; TCRdb outputs TRBD1, but without DNA this stays unchecked. Germline V gene data show CDR1 as MGHDK and CDR2 as SYGVNS. The CDR3 runs to 14 residues. The CDR3 protein is CASSEWTGIEKLFF.

CDR3 sequence: CASRPTGFNQPQHF. The J gene is TRBJ1-5, the V gene TRBV7-2; TCRdb returns TRBD1, unconfirmable since there is no DNA. Germline CDR1 is SGHTA and CDR2 is FQGNSA. The CDR3 runs 14 residues.

The V and J genes are TRBV12-3 or TRBV12-4 and TRBJ1-1; TCRdb gives TRBD1 as the D gene, but with no DNA this cannot be confirmed. There are 15 residues in the CDR3. The CDR3 loop is CASSLFGAVNTEAFF.

The chain joins TRBV29-1 to TRBJ1-5; TCRdb gives TRBD1 as the D gene, but with no DNA this cannot be confirmed. Germline V gives CDR1 SQVTM, CDR2 ANQGSEA. There are 14 residues in the CDR3. CDR3 in amino acids: CSVERGGSNQPQHF. The full variable domain, completed using reference TRBV29-1 and TRBJ1-5, is SAVISQKPSRDICQRGTSLTIQCQVDSQVTMMFWYRQQPGQSLTLIATANQGSEATYESGFVIDKFPISRPNLTFSTLTVSNMSPEDSSIYLCSVERGGSNQPQHFGDGTRLSIL.

The CDR3 reads CAISPDGRAKNIQYF. The chain uses TRBV10-3 and TRBJ2-4. Germline V gene lookup returns CDR1 ENHRY and CDR2 SYGVKD. The CDR3 spans 15 residues.

The V gene is TRBV5-1, the J gene TRBJ2-5. The germline gives CDR1 SGHRS, CDR2 YFSETQ. The CDR3 is made up of 13 amino acids. The CDR3 region is CASRQPAQETQYF.

V and J are TRBV3-1 and TRBJ1-5; there is no DNA to check the TCRdb D call of TRBD1. Germline V gene sequence: CDR1 LGHDT, CDR2 YNNKEL (reference sequence). The CDR3 extends over 15 amino acids. This chain's CDR3 is CASSGDRRSNQPQHF.

The rearrangement links TRBV7-2 to TRBJ1-4. The CDR3 sequence is 16 residues long. CDR1 and CDR2 from the germline V gene are SGHTA and FQGNSA. The CDR3 loop is CASSERAGGRNEKLFF. Complete variable domain (other parts from reference TRBV7-2 and TRBJ1-4): GAGVSQSPSNKVTEKGKDVELRCDPISGHTALYWYRQSLGQGLEFLIYFQGNSAPDKSGLPSDRFSAERTGGSVSTLTIQRTQQEDSAVYLCASSERAGGRNEKLFFGSGTQLSVL.

The gene calls are TRBV7-2 and TRBJ1-1; absent DNA, TCRdb's TRBD1 call cannot be checked. The germline V gene encodes CDR1 SGHTA and CDR2 FQGNSA. The CDR3 is made up of 17 amino acids. This CDR3 is CASTPGRSQGAWTEAFF.

This chain uses TRBV20-1 with TRBJ2-7; TCRdb indicates TRBD1, and absent DNA this call remains unverified. CDR1 and CDR2 (germline): DFQATT, SNEGSKA (reference sequence). This CDR3 has 13 residues. The CDR3 loop reads CSARDESSYEQYF.

V and J are TRBV7-8 and TRBJ1-6; TCRdb names TRBD1, which stays unverified in the absence of DNA. From germline, CDR1 is SGHVS and CDR2 FQNEAQ. The CDR3 extends over 14 amino acids. The CDR3 loop is CASTLGAADSPLHF.

This sequence joins TRBV30 and TRBJ2-7; no DNA is available, so the TRBD1 call from TCRdb remains unchecked. Germline V gene sequence: CDR1 GTSNPN, CDR2 SVGIG (reference sequence). This CDR3 comprises 13 residues. This CDR3 is CAWSTGFSYEQYF.

The chain links TRBV28 to TRBJ2-7; TCRdb indicates TRBD1, and absent DNA this call remains unverified. From germline, CDR1 is MDHEN and CDR2 SYDVKM. This CDR3 spans 15 amino acids. The CDR3 spells CASTGGGGLHYEQYF.

V usage is TRBV4-2 and J usage is TRBJ2-7. Germline CDR1 and CDR2: LGHNA and YNFKEQ. This CDR3 is built from 14 residues. CDR3 amino acids: CASSQALLSYEQYF.